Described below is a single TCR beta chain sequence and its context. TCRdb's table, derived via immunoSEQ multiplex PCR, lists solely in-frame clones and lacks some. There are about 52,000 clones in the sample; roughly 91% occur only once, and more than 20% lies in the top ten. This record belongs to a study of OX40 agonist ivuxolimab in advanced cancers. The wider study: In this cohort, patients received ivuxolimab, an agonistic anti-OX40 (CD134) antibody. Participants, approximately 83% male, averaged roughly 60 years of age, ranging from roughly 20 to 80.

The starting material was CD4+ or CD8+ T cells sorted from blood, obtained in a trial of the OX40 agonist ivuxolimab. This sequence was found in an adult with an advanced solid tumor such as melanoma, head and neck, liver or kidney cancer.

The CDR3 DNA follows: TGCAGCGTTGAGTCTATCAGCACTGAAGCTTTCTTT. Translating gives CSVESISTEAFF. The genes are TRBV29-1 and TRBJ1-1; D uncertain. The CDR3 totals 12 residues. CDR1 and CDR2 (germline): SQVTM, ANQGSEA. Trimming left V 3 bases short and J 4 bases short, with 9 bases between.